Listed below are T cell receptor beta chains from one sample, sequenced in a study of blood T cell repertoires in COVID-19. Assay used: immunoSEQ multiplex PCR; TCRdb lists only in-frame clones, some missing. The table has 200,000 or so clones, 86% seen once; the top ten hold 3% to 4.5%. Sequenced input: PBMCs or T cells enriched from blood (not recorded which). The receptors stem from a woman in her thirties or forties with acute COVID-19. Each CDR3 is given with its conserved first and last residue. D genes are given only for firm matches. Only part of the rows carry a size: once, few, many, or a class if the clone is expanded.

TGTGCCAGCACTCAAGTGGGACTGCACTATGGCTACACCTTC | CASTQVGLHYGYTF | . | TRBJ1-2 | TRBV6-5 | few | 14
TGTGCCAGTAGTATAGATCCAGGGGGCACTGAAGCTTTCTTT | CASSIDPGGTEAFF | TRBD1 | TRBJ1-1 | TRBV19 | . | 14
TGTGCCAGCAGCTTAGAACCATATGGCGGGGGGGCAACAGATACGCAGTATTTT | CASSLEPYGGGATDTQYF | TRBD2 | TRBJ2-3 | TRBV7-7 | . | 18
TGCGCCAGCAGCCCCCACAGGGCTGCTGAAGCTTTCTTT | CASSPHRAAEAFF | . | TRBJ1-1 | TRBV4-1 | . | 13
TGCGCCAGCAGCCCCTTAGGACACCTGAGTAGTGGCTACACCTTC | CASSPLGHLSSGYTF | . | TRBJ1-2 | TRBV5-1 | . | 15
TGCGCCAGCAGCCAAGAAGTGACAGTCTATGGCTACACCTTC | CASSQEVTVYGYTF | . | TRBJ1-2 | TRBV4-3 | . | 14
TGTGCCAGCAGCGTAGGGGAGCGGGGTAATTCACCCCTCCACTTT | CASSVGERGNSPLHF | . | TRBJ1-6 | TRBV9 | . | 15
TGTGCCAGCGAGATGGGGCCCACCGGCCGTAACACTGAAGCTTTCTTT | CASEMGPTGRNTEAFF | . | TRBJ1-1 | TRBV6-6 | once | 16
TGTGCCAGCACCACGGGACAGGGAAGGGTTGAAGCTTTCTTT | CASTTGQGRVEAFF | TRBD1 | TRBJ1-1 | TRBV6-5 | once | 14
TGTGCTAGTGGACCCACAGCTCGATCTAACTATGGCTACACCTTC | CASGPTARSNYGYTF | . | TRBJ1-2 | TRBV12-5 | . | 15
TGTGCCAGCAACCCCCTCCCCGGGGAAGGTGGCGCAGATACGCAGTATTTT | CASNPLPGEGGADTQYF | . | TRBJ2-3 | TRBV2 | once | 17
TGTGCCAGCAGCGTCCACACAGGTGGGGCCAACGTCCTGACTTTC | CASSVHTGGANVLTF | . | TRBJ2-6 | TRBV9 | . | 15
TGTGCCAGCAGCTTAGCGGTGGGACAGGGCTACGAGCAGTACTTC | CASSLAVGQGYEQYF | TRBD1 | TRBJ2-7 | TRBV7-2 | . | 15
TGCGCCAGCAGCCCGGACGGGGGTCCCGGACAGCCCCAGCATTTT | CASSPDGGPGQPQHF | . | TRBJ1-5 | TRBV5-1 | . | 15
TGTGCCAGCAGCTCCTTTGAAGGGGGCGAGTTCTTC | CASSSFEGGEFF | TRBD1 | TRBJ2-1 | TRBV7-9 | . | 12
TGTGCCAGCAGTGGAACAGGGGCTGCGAATTCACCCCTCCACTTT | CASSGTGAANSPLHF | TRBD1 | TRBJ1-6 | TRBV2 | . | 15
TGCAGCGTTCCTTCGGGGTCCGCTGAAGCTTTCTTT | CSVPSGSAEAFF | . | TRBJ1-1 | TRBV29-1 | . | 12
TGTGCCAGCAGCATAAAGACAGGGGGTAATGAAAAACTGTTTTTT | CASSIKTGGNEKLFF | TRBD1 | TRBJ1-4 | TRBV7-9 | . | 15
TGTGCCAGCACCACCTCTAGCAATCAGCCCCAGCATTTT | CASTTSSNQPQHF | . | TRBJ1-5 | TRBV7-9 | . | 13
TGTGCCAGCAGCCCGGGACAGCTAGTCGCTAACACAGATACGCAGTATTTT | CASSPGQLVANTDTQYF | TRBD1 | TRBJ2-3 | TRBV7-9 | . | 17
TGTGCCAGCAGCGCTAGCGGGGGGGCAAAGTTGGGTGAGCAGTTCTTC | CASSASGGAKLGEQFF | TRBD2 | TRBJ2-1 | TRBV9 | . | 16
TGTGCCAGCAGTGACGAGGACAGCTTAAACACTGAAGCTTTCTTT | CASSDEDSLNTEAFF | . | TRBJ1-1 | TRBV2 | . | 15
TGTGCCAGCAGCTTAGAGGGGATGCTCGGAGAGCAGTACTTC | CASSLEGMLGEQYF | . | TRBJ2-7 | TRBV7-2 | . | 14
TGTGCCAGTAGTATCGATGGGATTGGCGGGGAAAAACTGTTTTTT | CASSIDGIGGEKLFF | . | TRBJ1-4 | TRBV19 | . | 15
TGCGCCAGCAGCCAGGACTTCCCCTCGTACGAGCAGTACTTC | CASSQDFPSYEQYF | . | TRBJ2-7 | TRBV4-3 | . | 14
TGTGCCAGCAGCGTAGGGTGGACACAGAACACCGGGGAGCTGTTTTTT | CASSVGWTQNTGELFF | . | TRBJ2-2 | TRBV9 | . | 16
TGTGCCAGCTCACCCGGGATTAAAGAGACCCAGTACTTC | CASSPGIKETQYF | . | TRBJ2-5 | TRBV18 | . | 13
TGCGCCAGCAGCACCCTTAACATGAACACTGAAGCTTTCTTT | CASSTLNMNTEAFF | . | TRBJ1-1 | TRBV5-1 | . | 14
TGTGCCAGCGGGGAGGGCTCCTACAATGAGCAGTTCTTC | CASGEGSYNEQFF | TRBD2 | TRBJ2-1 | TRBV7-3 | . | 13
TGTGCCAGCAGCTTACTGGGGCACGAGCAGTACTTC | CASSLLGHEQYF | . | TRBJ2-7 | TRBV7-9 | . | 12
TGTGCCAGCAGCAAAGGACAGCGTTTCGGAATCGAGGTTGGCTACACCTTC | CASSKGQRFGIEVGYTF | . | TRBJ1-2 | TRBV7-8 | . | 17
TGTGCCAGCAGTATACCACCGACAGGAACGAACACCGGGGAGCTGTTTTTT | CASSIPPTGTNTGELFF | . | TRBJ2-2 | TRBV27 | . | 17
TGTGCCAGCAGCCAGGGCGACGTATCTTACGCCGGGGAGCTGTTTTTT | CASSQGDVSYAGELFF | . | TRBJ2-2 | TRBV3-1/TRBV3-2 | once | 16
TGTGCCAGCAGTCCCTGGGGGGGACGGATTAACTATGGCTACACCTTC | CASSPWGGRINYGYTF | . | TRBJ1-2 | TRBV27 | . | 16
TGTGCCAGTACCGGACAGGTGGTAGGTGGCTACACCTTC | CASTGQVVGGYTF | TRBD1 | TRBJ1-2 | TRBV19 | . | 13
TGTGCCAGCAGTACACGCGGGGGGGCGAACATTCAGTACTTC | CASSTRGGANIQYF | TRBD2 | TRBJ2-4 | TRBV7-8 | . | 14
TGCGCCAGCAGCTTGGGAGCGGGGGGAGATTATACGCAGTATTTT | CASSLGAGGDYTQYF | TRBD2 | TRBJ2-3 | TRBV5-1 | . | 15
TGTGCCTGGAGTAGCGGTAGGGGGAGCACTGAAGCTTTCTTT | CAWSSGRGSTEAFF | . | TRBJ1-1 | TRBV30 | . | 14
TGCAGTGCTAACAGGCTCTATGGCTACACCTTC | CSANRLYGYTF | . | TRBJ1-2 | TRBV20-1 | once | 11
TGTGCCAGCAGTTTAAAGCGCGGTTTATTGAACACTGAAGCTTTCTTT | CASSLKRGLLNTEAFF | . | TRBJ1-1 | TRBV27 | . | 16
TGTGCCAGCAGCCAGTCGACAGGGAATTATGAAAAACTGTTTTTT | CASSQSTGNYEKLFF | TRBD1 | TRBJ1-4 | TRBV16 | . | 15
TGTGCCAGCAGCGAGACACAGGGGGCGCCGCAGTATTTT | CASSETQGAPQYF | TRBD1 | TRBJ2-3 | TRBV11-3 | . | 13
TGCGCCAGCAGCTTGATGGGACAGGGGTCCTCCGCTAATGAAAAACTGTTTTTT | CASSLMGQGSSANEKLFF | TRBD1 | TRBJ1-4 | TRBV5-1 | . | 18
TGTGCCAGCAGCCCGACAGACGCAAACACCGGGGAGCTGTTTTTT | CASSPTDANTGELFF | . | TRBJ2-2 | TRBV7-8 | . | 15
TGTGCCAGCAGCGCCGCTGAATTCGGAAACATTCAGTACTTC | CASSAAEFGNIQYF | . | TRBJ2-4 | TRBV13 | . | 14
TGTGCCAGCAGTTATTATCGGAATTCACCCCTCCACTTT | CASSYYRNSPLHF | . | TRBJ1-6 | TRBV6-5 | . | 13
TGCGCCAGCAGCCAAGGATACTACCCAGATACGCAGTATTTT | CASSQGYYPDTQYF | . | TRBJ2-3 | TRBV4-3 | . | 14
TGTGCCAGCAGCCAAGGACCCTATCAGACAGGGGATACCAAAAACATTCAGTACTTC | CASSQGPYQTGDTKNIQYF | TRBD1 | TRBJ2-4 | TRBV7-8 | . | 19
TGTGCCAGCCGGATGGGGGACGGAGGGTATCAGCCCCAGCATTTT | CASRMGDGGYQPQHF | . | TRBJ1-5 | TRBV5-5 | . | 15
TGCGCCAGCAGCCAACGGACTAGCGGGGGGGGGAATGAGCAGTTCTTC | CASSQRTSGGGNEQFF | TRBD2 | TRBJ2-1 | TRBV4-3 | . | 16
TGTGCCAGCAGTGAATCAGGACAGGGGGCCAACACCATATATTTT | CASSESGQGANTIYF | TRBD1 | TRBJ1-3 | TRBV6-1 | . | 15
TGCGCCAGCAGCCAGGGGACAGGGCACACTGAAGCTTTCTTT | CASSQGTGHTEAFF | TRBD1 | TRBJ1-1 | TRBV4-1 | once | 14
TGTGCCAGCTCAGGGGAATCGAACACCGGGGAGCTGTTTTTT | CASSGESNTGELFF | . | TRBJ2-2 | TRBV10-3 | . | 14
TGTGCCAGCAGTTTCCGCGCCACCGGACAAGTCTATGGCTACACCTTC | CASSFRATGQVYGYTF | . | TRBJ1-2 | TRBV6-2/TRBV6-3 | few | 16
TGTGCCAGTAGTGTTCAGGGGCGCGGGAACTATGGCTACACCTTC | CASSVQGRGNYGYTF | . | TRBJ1-2 | TRBV19 | . | 15
TGTGCCAGTAGTGTTTCCGGGACAGGAGTCAGGCACACTGAAGCTTTCTTT | CASSVSGTGVRHTEAFF | TRBD1 | TRBJ1-1 | TRBV19 | . | 17
TGTGCCAGCAGTTTAGGGGGCCGGAATGAGCAGTTCTTC | CASSLGGRNEQFF | TRBD1 | TRBJ2-1 | TRBV6-2/TRBV6-3 | . | 13
TGTGCCACCAGCAGATTTGGGGGACTTAACACTGAAGCTTTCTTT | CATSRFGGLNTEAFF | . | TRBJ1-1 | TRBV15 | . | 15
TGTGCCAGCAGTTTATCGGCCGGGGAAGCTTTCTTT | CASSLSAGEAFF | . | TRBJ1-1 | TRBV27 | . | 12
TGTGCCAGTAGTATCCCCCAGCGGGGGGCGGACAATGAGCAGTTCTTC | CASSIPQRGADNEQFF | TRBD2 | TRBJ2-1 | TRBV19 | once | 16